Included here is one TCR beta chain sequence, with context. Purified naive CD4+ T cells were depleted of CD25+ Tregs. The germline V gene has CDR1 SGHRS and CDR2 YFSETQ. J was trimmed by 6 bases and V by 3 bases; bases with no gene match: 9. The CDR3 covers 17 residues. Full-length variable regions came from constant-region reverse primers plus semi-nested Nested Universal Primer A PCR. Each CDR3 protein is one row after TCRdb ran MiXCR on the 5' RACE reads. This sample carries tens of thousands of distinct CDR3 sequences, roughly 28% of them seen once, and the ten largest clones take 2.1%. Sequencing used naive CD4+ T cells sorted from blood. Subset meaning: naive CD4+ T cells, CD4+CD45RA+CD25-. The clonotype was recovered from a female donor with breast cancer. V gene TRBV5-1 combines with J gene TRBJ2-7, with TRBD2 matching over 16 bases. The CDR3 DNA reads as TGCGCCAGCAGCTCAGGGACTAGCGGGGGGGCCCTAGGCGAGCAGTACTTC. Its protein product is CASSSGTSGGALGEQYF. The full variable domain, rest sourced from reference TRBV5-1 and TRBJ2-7, is KAGVTQTPRYLIKTRGQQVTLSCSPISGHRSVSWYQQTPGQGLQFLFEYFSETQRNKGNFPGRFSGRQFSNSRSEMNVSTLELGDSALYLCASSSGTSGGALGEQYFGPGTRLTVT.